What follows are 22 T cell receptor beta chains derived from one specimen sequenced in a study of blood T cell repertoires in COVID-19. Data came from immunoSEQ multiplex PCR; TCRdb stores just in-frame clones and leaves some out. The sample carries around 180,000 clones, under 90% recorded once. The sequenced sample consisted of peripheral blood. Source of these receptors: a human donor in a cohort sampled during active COVID-19.

The chain has TRBV29-1 and TRBJ2-2; 12 bases match TRBD2. The CDR3 extends over 17 amino acids. Unmatched junction bases numbered 11, after V lost 4 bases and J lost 5 bases. The germline V gene has CDR1 SQVTM and CDR2 ANQGSEA. The CDR3 reads CSVGPASGGAGTGELFF. Here the CDR3 DNA reads TGCAGCGTTGGACCGGCTAGCGGGGGGGCGGGAACCGGGGAGCTGTTTTTT.

The chain couples TRBV6-5 to TRBJ2-7, with 7 bases lining up with TRBD1. Germline CDR1 MNHEY, CDR2 SVGAGI. J was trimmed by 3 bases and V by 7 bases; bases with no gene match: 3. CDR3 length: 12 amino acids. CDR3 residues: CASNRQGYEQYF. The CDR3 DNA reads as TGTGCCAGCAATCGACAGGGCTACGAGCAGTACTTC.

This clone was observed a single time. The CDR3 loop reads CASSLGTAGEQYF. CDR3 coding DNA: TGTGCCAGCAGTTTAGGGACAGCTGGCGAGCAGTACTTC. The genes are TRBV12-3 or TRBV12-4 and TRBJ2-7; tentative D call: TRBD1 (6 bases). The V and J ends lost 1 base and 6 bases respectively, with 10 bases between them. The CDR3 covers 13 residues.

The chain recombines TRBV12-3 or TRBV12-4 with TRBJ1-2; 7 bases line up with TRBD1. V dropped 6 bases and J dropped 2; count of bases not matched to a gene: 3. This CDR3 has 13 residues. The CDR3 region is CASRQQGNYGYTF. In DNA, the CDR3 is TGTGCCAGCAGGCAACAGGGGAACTATGGCTACACCTTC.

V and J are TRBV19 and TRBJ1-5; D is uncertain. Germline lookup yields CDR1 LNHDA and CDR2 SQIVND (reference sequence). The CDR3 is 15 residues long. Trimming removed 8 bases from V and 5 bases from J, with 19 bases in between. This chain's CDR3 is CASQERQVTDQPQHF. CDR3 DNA: TGTGCCAGTCAAGAAAGGCAGGTAACAGATCAGCCCCAGCATTTT.

The CDR3: CASSLGGTGAYEQYF. DNA of the CDR3: TGCGCCAGCAGCCTGGGGGGGACAGGGGCCTACGAGCAGTACTTC. The chain joins TRBV5-1 to TRBJ2-7; the match to TRBD1 covers 10 bases. The CDR3 is made up of 15 amino acids. Germline-derived CDR1 and CDR2 are SGHRS and YFSETQ. V was clipped by 4 bases and J by 2 bases; unmatched bases: 6.

CDR3 sequence (DNA): TGCGCCAGCAGCGGCAGGACAGGAACCTATGGCTACACCTTC. Its protein is CASSGRTGTYGYTF. This chain uses TRBV5-1 with TRBJ1-2; TRBD1 matches 7 bases. Trimming at V came to 4 bases and at J to 4 bases, leaving 7 bases not matched to a gene. From germline, CDR1 is SGHRS and CDR2 YFSETQ. The CDR3 loop spans 14 amino acids.

The chain is built from TRBV2 and TRBJ2-1; 9 bases match TRBD2. The V gene's germline CDR1 is SNHLY and CDR2 FYNNEI. V shed 7 bases and J 1 base; nucleotides not matched to a gene: 14. The CDR3 spans 18 residues. CDR3 residues: CASTPAGGYAGSYNEQFF. The CDR3 DNA reads as TGTGCCAGCACTCCTGCGGGGGGGTATGCAGGTTCCTACAATGAGCAGTTCTTC.

The V gene is TRBV3-1 (or the pseudogene TRBV3-2), the J gene TRBJ1-3; no definite D call. CDR1 LGHDT and CDR2 YNNKEL come from the germline V gene (reference sequence). The CDR3 spans 15 residues. Deletions cut 4 bases from V and 4 bases from J, with 14 bases between. The CDR3, as DNA: TGTGCCAGCAGCCTAACACCCGCACCAGGAAACACCATATATTTT. Translation gives CASSLTPAPGNTIYF.

The chain is built from TRBV12-5 and TRBJ1-4; 7 bases line up with TRBD1. The CDR3 runs to 13 residues. CDR1 and CDR2 from the germline V gene are LGHNT and FRNRAP. V lost 5 bases, J lost 3 bases, and 0 bases stayed unmatched. The CDR3 nucleotides read TGTGCTAGTGGTCAGGGGGCTAATGAAAAACTGTTTTTT. Residues: CASGQGANEKLFF.

V is TRBV27 and J is TRBJ1-5; D is unresolved. The CDR3 sequence is 18 residues long. Trimming left V 2 bases short and J 4 bases short, with 21 bases between. Germline loops: CDR1 MNHEY, CDR2 SMNVEV (reference sequence). In DNA, the CDR3 is TGTGCCAGCAGTTTACGACAACCATCAGCCGCCATGAATCAGCCCCAGCATTTT. Protein product: CASSLRQPSAAMNQPQHF.

The chain is built from TRBV7-9 and TRBJ2-1; tentative D call: TRBD2 (5 bases). Germline CDR1 and CDR2: SEHNR and FQNEAQ (reference sequence). The CDR3 is 13 residues long. V lost 6 bases, J lost 9 bases, and 15 bases lay in between. The CDR3 sequence: CASSLPTGSEQFF. The CDR3 DNA reads as TGTGCCAGCAGTCTTCCGACGGGGAGTGAGCAGTTCTTC. Supplemented by reference TRBV7-9 and TRBJ2-1, the full variable domain reads DTGVSQNPRHKITKRGQNVTFRCDPISEHNRLYWYRQTLGQGPEFLTYFQNEAQLEKSRLLSDRFSAERPKGSFSTLEIQRTEQGDSAMYLCASSLPTGSEQFFGPGTRLTVL.

The V call is TRBV13, the J call TRBJ2-7, with D perhaps TRBD2 (7 bases). Germline CDR1 and CDR2: PRHDT and FYEKMQ (reference sequence). The CDR3 loop spans 13 amino acids. V gave up 5 bases and J gave up 5 bases, with 13 bases separating them. The CDR3 loop is CASSPRGANEQYF. The CDR3, as DNA: TGTGCCAGCAGCCCTCGGGGGGCGAACGAGCAGTACTTC.

A note on this clone: Other DNA sequences in this sample translate to the same CDR3. V is TRBV5-1 and J is TRBJ1-4; no definite D call. The germline CDR1 and CDR2 sequences are SGHRS and YFSETQ. CDR3 length: 13 amino acids. V gave up 0 bases and J gave up 4 bases, with 4 bases separating them. The CDR3 bases are TGCGCCAGCAGCTTGGCGGGTAATGAAAAACTGTTTTTT. Translating gives CASSLAGNEKLFF.

The rearrangement joins TRBV5-1 to TRBJ2-3; possibly TRBD1 for D (6 bases). The V and J ends lost 0 bases and 2 bases respectively, with 10 bases between them. This CDR3 comprises 15 residues. Germline values: CDR1 SGHRS, CDR2 YFSETQ. CDR3 nucleotides: TGCGCCAGCAGCTTGGACAGGGTGGACACAGATACGCAGTATTTT. It specifies CASSLDRVDTDTQYF.

This clone was picked up one time. The rearrangement links TRBV4-2 to TRBJ1-3, with a weak D call TRBD1 (6 bases). Trimming cost V 1 base and J 0 bases, with 13 bases left between them. The V gene's germline CDR1 is LGHNA and CDR2 YNFKEQ. The CDR3 consists of 17 residues. This CDR3 reads CASSQVVGGLSGNTIYF. CDR3 nucleotides: TGTGCCAGCAGCCAAGTGGTCGGGGGGCTCTCTGGAAACACCATATATTTT.

This clone has just one count. J is TRBJ2-1 and V is TRBV5-1, with D perhaps TRBD2 (5 bases). V dropped 2 bases and J dropped 8 bases, with 14 bases sitting between them. Germline V lookup: CDR1 SGHRS, CDR2 YFSETQ. The CDR3 has 14 amino acids. CDR3 sequence: CASSFDLAPDEQFF. The CDR3 DNA reads as TGCGCCAGCAGCTTCGATCTAGCTCCCGATGAGCAGTTCTTC.

The sample holds one count of this clone. The chain links TRBV4-1 to TRBJ2-7; 10 bases agree with TRBD1. J lost 4 bases, V lost 0 bases, and 6 bases had no gene match. CDR1 MGHRA and CDR2 YSYEKL come from the germline V gene. This CDR3 has 16 amino acids. The CDR3 loop reads CASSQDTTGGRYEQYF. DNA of the CDR3: TGCGCCAGCAGCCAAGATACGACAGGGGGCAGATACGAGCAGTACTTC.

This chain connects TRBV21-1 to TRBJ2-7; whether TRBD2, the table's D call, matches the DNA was not checked. TRBV21-1 is a documented pseudogene. The CDR3 spans 15 residues. The CDR3 coding sequence is TGTGCCAGCAGCAAAATGGGCGGGGTGGTTCACGAGCAGTACTTC. Translated, it gives CASSKMGGVVHEQYF.

The CDR3 DNA reads as TGTGCCAGCAGTTACGAGGGTGAAGTCTATGGCTACACCTTC. Its protein product is CASSYEGEVYGYTF. V usage is TRBV6-2 or TRBV6-3 and J usage is TRBJ1-2; the D is unclear. V was clipped by 2 bases and J by 4 bases, with 11 bases between them. The CDR3 runs 14 residues. The V gene's germline CDR1 is MNHEY and CDR2 SVGEGT.

This clone was recorded only once. The gene calls are TRBV24-1 and TRBJ2-4; a possible D gene is TRBD2 (5 bases). CDR1 and CDR2 (germline): KGHDR, SFDVKD. V dropped 9 bases and J dropped 0 bases, with 11 bases sitting between them. The CDR3 totals 14 residues. The CDR3 loop is CATQRGLAKNIQYF. Here the CDR3 DNA reads TGTGCCACCCAACGTGGACTAGCCAAAAACATTCAGTACTTC.

The CDR3 DNA reads as TGTGCCAGTAGTATCGGGAATTCACCCCTCCACTTT. Encoded protein: CASSIGNSPLHF. The chain links TRBV19 to TRBJ1-6; no definite D call. The germline V gene has CDR1 LNHDA and CDR2 SQIVND (reference sequence). This CDR3 has 12 amino acids. With 3 bases removed from V and 7 bases from J, the gap between germline ends came to 4 bases.